This TCR beta chain originates from a study of T cell clonality in common variable immunodeficiency. Study-wide findings and caveats: CVID subjects had higher TCRbeta clonality than healthy controls, most marked in about a third. In common variable immunodeficiency, TCR beta chains reportedly carried fewer deletions and N-nucleotide insertions.

Within the sample, this clone is medium-sized. As yet, its antigen is unknown. The sample holds other DNA sequences that translate to the same CDR3. Data came from immunoSEQ multiplex PCR; TCRdb stores just in-frame clones and leaves some out. Observed are about 66,000 clones, no singletons, with the top ten taking approximately 1.7%. Donors gave roughly 4.5 to 9 ml heparinized peripheral whole blood. This receptor was taken from a person aged 18-70 years in good health. Sequenced: peripheral blood mononuclear cells.

The CDR3 reads CASSERLAGDFTDTQYF. The covered CDR3 bases are TGTGCCAGCAGTGAAAGGCTAGCGGGAGACTTCACAGATACG. The chain uses TRBV2 and TRBJ2-3; 10 bases agree with TRBD2. The observed sequence ends 3 residues before the CDR3 terminus, with the missing tail filled in from the germline J gene. CDR1 SNHLY and CDR2 FYNNEI come from the germline V gene. The length of the CDR3 is 17 residues. The V segment lost 2 bases and the J segment 2 bases; nucleotides outside the gene matches: 7. Full variable domain (missing parts from reference TRBV2 and TRBJ2-3): EPEVTQTPSHQVTQMGQEVILRCVPISNHLYFYWYRQILGQKVEFLVSFYNNEISEKSEIFDDQFSVERPDGSNFTLKIRSTKLEDSAMYFCASSERLAGDFTDTQYFGPGTRLTVL.